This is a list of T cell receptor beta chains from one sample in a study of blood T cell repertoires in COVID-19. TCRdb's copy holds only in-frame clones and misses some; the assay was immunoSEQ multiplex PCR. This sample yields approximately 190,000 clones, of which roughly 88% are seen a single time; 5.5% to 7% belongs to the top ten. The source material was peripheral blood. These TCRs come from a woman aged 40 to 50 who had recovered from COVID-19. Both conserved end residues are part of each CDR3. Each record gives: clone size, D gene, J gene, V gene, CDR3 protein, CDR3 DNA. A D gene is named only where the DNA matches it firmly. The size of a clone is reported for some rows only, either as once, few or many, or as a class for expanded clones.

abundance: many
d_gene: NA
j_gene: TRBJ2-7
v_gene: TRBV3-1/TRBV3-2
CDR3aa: CASSQDSSLVYEQYF
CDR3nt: TGTGCCAGCAGCCAAGATAGCTCCCTCGTGTACGAGCAGTACTTC

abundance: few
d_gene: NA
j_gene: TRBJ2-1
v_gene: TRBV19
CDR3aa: CASSTSSNEQFF
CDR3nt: TGTGCCAGTAGTACCAGTTCCAATGAGCAGTTCTTC

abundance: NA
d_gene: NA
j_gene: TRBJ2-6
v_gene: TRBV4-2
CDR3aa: CASNKDRTSGANVLTF
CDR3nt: TGTGCCAGCAATAAAGACAGAACCTCTGGGGCCAACGTCCTGACTTTC

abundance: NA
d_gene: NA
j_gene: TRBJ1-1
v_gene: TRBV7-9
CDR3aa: CASTQGLNTEAFF
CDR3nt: TGTGCCAGCACCCAGGGATTGAACACTGAAGCTTTCTTT

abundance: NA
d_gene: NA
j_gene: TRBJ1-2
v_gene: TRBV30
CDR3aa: CAWGPSIISYGYTF
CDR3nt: TGTGCCTGGGGTCCTTCAATTATCAGCTATGGCTACACCTTC

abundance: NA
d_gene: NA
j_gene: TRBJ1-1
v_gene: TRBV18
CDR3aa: CASSPQAGAVLNTEAFF
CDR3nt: TGTGCCAGCTCACCACAGGCAGGGGCGGTATTGAACACTGAAGCTTTCTTT

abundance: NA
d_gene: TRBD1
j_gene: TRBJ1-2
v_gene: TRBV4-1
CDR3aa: CASSQYRGLSDGYTF
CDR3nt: TGCGCCAGCAGCCAGTACAGGGGGTTAAGTGATGGCTACACCTTC

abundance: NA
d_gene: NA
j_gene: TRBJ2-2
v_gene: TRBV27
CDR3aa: CASSPIDQANTGELFF
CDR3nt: TGTGCCAGCAGTCCGATAGATCAGGCGAACACCGGGGAGCTGTTTTTT

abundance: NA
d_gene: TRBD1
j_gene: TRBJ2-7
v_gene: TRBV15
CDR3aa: CATRHRAQGFDEQYF
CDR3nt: TGTGCCACCAGGCATCGGGCACAGGGGTTCGACGAGCAGTACTTC

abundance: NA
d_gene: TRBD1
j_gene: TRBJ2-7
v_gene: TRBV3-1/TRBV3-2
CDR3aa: CASSQDHRGALEQYF
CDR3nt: TGTGCCAGCAGCCAAGACCACAGGGGGGCCCTCGAGCAGTACTTC

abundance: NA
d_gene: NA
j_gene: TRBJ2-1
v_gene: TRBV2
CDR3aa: CADRLAYNEQFF
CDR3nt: TGTGCAGACAGGCTAGCCTACAATGAGCAGTTCTTC

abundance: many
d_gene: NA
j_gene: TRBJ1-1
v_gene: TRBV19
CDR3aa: CASSITSFGAVMNTEAFF
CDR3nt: TGTGCCAGTAGTATAACTTCCTTCGGAGCGGTGATGAACACTGAAGCTTTCTTT

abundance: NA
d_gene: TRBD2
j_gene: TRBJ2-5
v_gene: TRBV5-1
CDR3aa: CASSPGLAQETQYF
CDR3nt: TGCGCCAGCAGCCCGGGACTAGCCCAAGAGACCCAGTACTTC

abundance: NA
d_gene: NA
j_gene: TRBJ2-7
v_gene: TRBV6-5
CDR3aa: CASQTTGGVYEQYF
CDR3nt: TGTGCCAGCCAAACTACAGGGGGGGTCTACGAGCAGTACTTC

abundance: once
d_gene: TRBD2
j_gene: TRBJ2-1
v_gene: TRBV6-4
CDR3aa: CASSDYPSGIYNEQFF
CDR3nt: TGTGCCAGCAGTGACTATCCTAGCGGAATCTACAATGAGCAGTTCTTC

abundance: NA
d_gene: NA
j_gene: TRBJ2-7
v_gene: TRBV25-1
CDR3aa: CASSESPGYDSYEQYF
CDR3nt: TGTGCCAGCAGTGAATCCCCCGGGTACGATTCCTACGAGCAGTACTTC

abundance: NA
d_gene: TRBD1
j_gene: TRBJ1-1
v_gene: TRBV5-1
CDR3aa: CASKNPGQGVAAFF
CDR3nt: TGCGCCAGCAAGAATCCGGGACAGGGGGTTGCGGCTTTCTTT

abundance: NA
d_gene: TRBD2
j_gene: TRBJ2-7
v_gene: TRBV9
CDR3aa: CASSLTPGVAGDEQYF
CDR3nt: TGTGCCAGCAGCCTAACCCCCGGGGTGGCGGGGGACGAGCAGTACTTC

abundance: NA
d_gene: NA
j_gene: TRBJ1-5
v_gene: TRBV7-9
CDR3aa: CASSSNRRGNSNQPQHF
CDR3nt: TGTGCCAGCAGCTCGAATCGAAGGGGAAATAGCAATCAGCCCCAGCATTTT

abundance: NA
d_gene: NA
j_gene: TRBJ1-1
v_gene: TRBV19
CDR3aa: CASSSFAGLNTEAFF
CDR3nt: TGTGCCAGTAGTAGCTTCGCGGGGTTGAACACTGAAGCTTTCTTT

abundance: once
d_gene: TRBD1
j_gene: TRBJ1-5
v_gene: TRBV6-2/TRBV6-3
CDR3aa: CASSMTGVQPQHF
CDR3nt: TGTGCCAGCAGCATGACAGGGGTCCAGCCCCAGCATTTT

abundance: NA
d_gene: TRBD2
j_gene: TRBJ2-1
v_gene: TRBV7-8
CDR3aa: CASSKIREDYEQFF
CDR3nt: TGTGCCAGCAGCAAGATCCGGGAGGACTATGAGCAGTTCTTC

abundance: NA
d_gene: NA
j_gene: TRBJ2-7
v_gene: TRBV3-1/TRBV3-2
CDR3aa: CASSQEGAGKQYF
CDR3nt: TGTGCCAGCAGCCAAGAAGGGGCGGGGAAGCAGTACTTC

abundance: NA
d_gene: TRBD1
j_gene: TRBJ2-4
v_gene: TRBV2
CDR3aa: CASSIKGAGGKNIQYF
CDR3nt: TGTGCCAGCAGTATTAAGGGGGCAGGGGGCAAAAACATTCAGTACTTC

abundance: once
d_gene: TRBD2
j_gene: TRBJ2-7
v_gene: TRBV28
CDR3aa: CASSSSGMGSYEQYF
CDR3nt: TGTGCCAGCAGTTCTAGCGGGATGGGCTCCTACGAGCAGTACTTC

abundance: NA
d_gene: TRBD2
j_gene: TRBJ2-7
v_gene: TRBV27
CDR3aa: CASSLTSGRTYEQYF
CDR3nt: TGTGCCAGCAGTTTGACTAGCGGACGTACCTACGAGCAGTACTTC

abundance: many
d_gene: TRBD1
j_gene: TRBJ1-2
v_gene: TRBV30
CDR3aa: CAWTDGTGGELPYGYTF
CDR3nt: TGTGCCTGGACCGACGGGACAGGGGGCGAGTTGCCCTATGGCTACACCTTC

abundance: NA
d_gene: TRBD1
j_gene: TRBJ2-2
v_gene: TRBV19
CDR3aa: CASTPGTANTGELFF
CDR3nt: TGTGCCAGTACTCCCGGGACAGCCAACACCGGGGAGCTGTTTTTT

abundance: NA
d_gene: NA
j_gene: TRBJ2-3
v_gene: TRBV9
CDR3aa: CASSVAPEAGPGTDTQYF
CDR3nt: TGTGCCAGCAGCGTCGCCCCCGAAGCGGGCCCCGGCACAGATACGCAGTATTTT

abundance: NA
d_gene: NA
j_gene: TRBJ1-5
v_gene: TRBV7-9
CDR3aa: CASSLQGGNQPQHF
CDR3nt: TGTGCCAGCAGCCTACAGGGCGGCAATCAGCCCCAGCATTTT

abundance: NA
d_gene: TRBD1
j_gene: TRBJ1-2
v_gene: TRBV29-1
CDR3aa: CSVRDSNYGYTF
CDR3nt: TGCAGCGTAAGGGACAGTAACTATGGCTACACCTTC

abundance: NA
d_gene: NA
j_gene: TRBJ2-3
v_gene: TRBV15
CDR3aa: CATSRDRAGGTDTQYF
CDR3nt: TGTGCCACCAGCAGAGATAGAGCAGGGGGGACAGATACGCAGTATTTT

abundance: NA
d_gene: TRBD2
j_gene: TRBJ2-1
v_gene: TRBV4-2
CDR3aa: CASSPFGTSGRPYEQFF
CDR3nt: TGTGCCAGCAGCCCGTTTGGGACTAGCGGGAGGCCCTATGAGCAGTTCTTC

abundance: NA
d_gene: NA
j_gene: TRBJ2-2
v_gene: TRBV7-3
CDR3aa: CASSLRRVLNTGELFF
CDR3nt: TGTGCCAGCAGCTTAAGGCGGGTTCTGAACACCGGGGAGCTGTTTTTT

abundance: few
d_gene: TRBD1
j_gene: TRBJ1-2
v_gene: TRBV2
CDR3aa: CASSANRGQNYGYTF
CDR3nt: TGTGCCAGCAGCGCAAACAGGGGGCAAAACTATGGCTACACCTTC

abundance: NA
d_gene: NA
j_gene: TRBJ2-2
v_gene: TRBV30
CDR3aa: CACGGGSRSTGELFF
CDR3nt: TGTGCCTGCGGGGGTGGGAGCCGAAGCACCGGGGAGCTGTTTTTT

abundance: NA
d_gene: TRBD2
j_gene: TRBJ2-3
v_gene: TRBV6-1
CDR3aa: CASSGRKSGSIIDTQYF
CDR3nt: TGTGCCAGCAGTGGTCGAAAAAGCGGGAGCATAATAGATACGCAGTATTTT

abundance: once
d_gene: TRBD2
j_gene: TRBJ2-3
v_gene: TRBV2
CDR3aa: CASSGPSGIGDTQYF
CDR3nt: TGTGCCAGCAGTGGCCCTAGCGGGATCGGAGATACGCAGTATTTT

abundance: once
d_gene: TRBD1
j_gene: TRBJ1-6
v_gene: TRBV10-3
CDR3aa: CAIREGAGTGALSLHF
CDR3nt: TGTGCCATCAGGGAGGGGGCCGGGACAGGGGCTCTGTCCCTCCACTTT

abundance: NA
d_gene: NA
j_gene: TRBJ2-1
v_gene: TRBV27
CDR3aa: CASSLAEPSYNEQFF
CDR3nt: TGTGCCAGCAGTTTAGCGGAGCCCTCCTACAATGAGCAGTTCTTC